The rows below give T cell receptor beta chains drawn from one sample of a study of blood T cell repertoires in COVID-19. Sequencing used immunoSEQ multiplex PCR; TCRdb keeps in-frame clones, though not all of them. The sample has over 250,000 clones; around 90% are singletons. The sample was peripheral blood. The receptors originated from a woman aged 45 to 65 with COVID-19, enrolled during active disease. Both conserved end residues are part of each CDR3. Fields, in order: V gene, CDR3 length, clone size, J gene, D gene, CDR3 DNA, CDR3 protein. The D gene is left open where the match is weak. Part of the rows lack a size; the others show once, few, many or a class for expanded clones.

TRBV2	11	-	TRBJ2-3	-	TGTGCCAGCAGCCGTACAGATACGCAGTATTTT	CASSRTDTQYF
TRBV2	15	-	TRBJ2-6	-	TGTGCCAGCAGTGGGAGGAGCTCCGGGGCCAACGTCCTGACTTTC	CASSGRSSGANVLTF
TRBV11-1	13	-	TRBJ2-1	TRBD1	TGTGCCAGCAGCTTCGACAGGGGAGGTGAGCAGTTCTTC	CASSFDRGGEQFF
TRBV19	14	-	TRBJ1-6	-	TGTGCCAGTAGTATAACACAGGCCGGCTCACCCCTCCACTTT	CASSITQAGSPLHF
TRBV5-1	15	-	TRBJ2-5	TRBD2	TGCGCCAGCACCCCTGTGGGAGGGCCTTCCGAGACCCAGTACTTC	CASTPVGGPSETQYF
TRBV27	15	once	TRBJ1-1	-	TGTGCCAGCAGTGACATAGGGGAGGATAACACTGAAGCTTTCTTT	CASSDIGEDNTEAFF
TRBV2	12	-	TRBJ1-2	-	TGTGCCAGCGGCGACAGATACTATGGCTACACCTTC	CASGDRYYGYTF
TRBV19	13	-	TRBJ2-2	TRBD1	TGTGCCAGCCGGGACAGACCCACCGGGGAGCTGTTTTTT	CASRDRPTGELFF
TRBV10-2	16	-	TRBJ2-5	TRBD2	TGCGCCAGCAGTGACCCGGGGCGGGAGGGGCAAGAGACCCAGTACTTC	CASSDPGREGQETQYF
TRBV19	16	-	TRBJ1-5	-	TGTGCCAGTAGTATAGAAAGGGGGGGTAGCAATCAGCCCCAGCATTTT	CASSIERGGSNQPQHF